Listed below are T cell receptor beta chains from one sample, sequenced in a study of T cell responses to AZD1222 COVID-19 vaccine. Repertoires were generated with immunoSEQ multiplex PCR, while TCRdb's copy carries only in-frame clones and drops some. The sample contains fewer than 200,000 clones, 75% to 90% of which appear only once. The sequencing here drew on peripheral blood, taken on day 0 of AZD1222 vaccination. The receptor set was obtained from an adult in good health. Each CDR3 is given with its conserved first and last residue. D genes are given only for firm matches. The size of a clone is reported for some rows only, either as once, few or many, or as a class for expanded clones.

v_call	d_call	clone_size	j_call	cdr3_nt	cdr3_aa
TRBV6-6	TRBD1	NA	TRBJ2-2	TGTGCCAGCAGGATCCCCGGACAGGGGCCCCCCGGGGAGCTGTTTTTT	CASRIPGQGPPGELFF
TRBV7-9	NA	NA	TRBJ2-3	TGTGCCAGCAGCTTACAGGGACAAATCACAGATACGCAGTATTTT	CASSLQGQITDTQYF
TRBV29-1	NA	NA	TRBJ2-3	TGCAGCGTTGAAAGCGCAGGGTCCACAGATACGCAGTATTTT	CSVESAGSTDTQYF
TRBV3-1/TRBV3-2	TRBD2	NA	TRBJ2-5	TGTGCCAGCAGCCAAAGCGGGGGGGCGAAGGCCCAGTACTTC	CASSQSGGAKAQYF
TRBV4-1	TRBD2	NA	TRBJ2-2	TGCGCCAGCAGCCAAGAGGTACCGGGACTAAACACCGGGGAGCTGTTTTTT	CASSQEVPGLNTGELFF
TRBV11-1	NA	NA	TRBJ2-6	TGTGCCAGCAGCTTGACCCGAGGGGAAGGAGCCAACGTCCTGACTTTC	CASSLTRGEGANVLTF
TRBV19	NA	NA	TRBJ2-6	TGTGCCAGTAGCCCAGGGGGGGGTAGAGGGGCCTCTGGGGCCAACGTCCTGACTTTC	CASSPGGGRGASGANVLTF
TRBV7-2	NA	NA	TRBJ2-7	TGTGCCAGCAGCTTAACCCATATAAGCTCCGAGCAGTACTTC	CASSLTHISSEQYF
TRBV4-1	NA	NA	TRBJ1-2	TGCGCCAGCAGCCTAGCGACTTCGGATGGCTACACCTTC	CASSLATSDGYTF
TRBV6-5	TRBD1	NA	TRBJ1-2	TGTGCCAGCAACGGACAGGGGGGTTTGTATGGCTACACCTTC	CASNGQGGLYGYTF
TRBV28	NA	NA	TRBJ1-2	TGTGCCAGCAGTTTTGCGGGGGACAATTCCGGCTACACCTTC	CASSFAGDNSGYTF
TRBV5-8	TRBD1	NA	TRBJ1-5	TGTGCCAGCAGCGGGGGACAGTCCGGACAGCCCCAGCATTTT	CASSGGQSGQPQHF
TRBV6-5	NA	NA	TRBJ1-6	TGTGCCAGCAGAGACTCGGGGCTTAATTCACCCCTCCACTTT	CASRDSGLNSPLHF
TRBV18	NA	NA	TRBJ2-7	TGTGCCAGCTCAGGGGCCAGCGCCAACTACGAGCAGTACTTC	CASSGASANYEQYF
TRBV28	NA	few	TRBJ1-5	TGTGCCAGCAGTTTATCGGGAGGGCCCCAGCATTTT	CASSLSGGPQHF
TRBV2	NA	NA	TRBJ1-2	TGTGCCAGCAGTGATCCAGGGTCGGGCTACACCTTC	CASSDPGSGYTF
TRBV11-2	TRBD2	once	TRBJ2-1	TGTGCCAGTCGATTTAGCGGGAGGGGTTACAATGAGCAGTTCTTC	CASRFSGRGYNEQFF
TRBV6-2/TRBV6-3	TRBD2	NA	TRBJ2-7	TGTGCCAGCAGTTACCGTCTTGGGACTATCTCCTCCTACGAGCAGTACTTC	CASSYRLGTISSYEQYF
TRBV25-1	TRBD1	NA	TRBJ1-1	TGTGCCAGCAGTGATACGGTGACAGGGGACACTGAAGCTTTCTTT	CASSDTVTGDTEAFF
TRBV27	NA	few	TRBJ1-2	TGTGCCAGCAGGTACTCAGGGTATGATGGCTACACCTTC	CASRYSGYDGYTF
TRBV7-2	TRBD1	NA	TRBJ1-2	TGTGCCAGCAGCCCCGGACAGGGGAGAGGCTACACCTTC	CASSPGQGRGYTF
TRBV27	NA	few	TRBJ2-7	TGTGCCAGCAAGTGGGGGTACGAGCAGTACTTC	CASKWGYEQYF
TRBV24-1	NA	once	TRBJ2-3	TGTGCCACCAGTGATTTTCCGGCAACCGGGGAAGATACGCAGTATTTT	CATSDFPATGEDTQYF
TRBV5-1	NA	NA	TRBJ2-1	TGCGCCAGCAGCTTGAGGGCGGCGCCACAATCCAAAGGTACCTACAATGAGCAGTTCTTC	CASSLRAAPQSKGTYNEQFF
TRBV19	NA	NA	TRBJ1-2	TGTGCCAGTAGTATGGGGGGGGGCCAGCGCCCATCTAATGGCTACACCTTC	CASSMGGGQRPSNGYTF
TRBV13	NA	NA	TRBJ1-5	TGTGCCAGCAGCTTAAGTAGTTTGGGCAATCAGCCCCAGCATTTT	CASSLSSLGNQPQHF
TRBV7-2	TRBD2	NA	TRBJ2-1	TGTGCCAGCAGCCATGGACTAGCGGGAGGGCCGGAGAATGAGCAGTTCTTC	CASSHGLAGGPENEQFF
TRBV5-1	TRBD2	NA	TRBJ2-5	TGCGCCAGCAGCTTGGGTCCAGCGGGGGGGCAAGAGACCCAGTACTTC	CASSLGPAGGQETQYF
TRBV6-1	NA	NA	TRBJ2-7	TGTGCCAGCAGTGAAGATAGAGAATACGAGCAGTACTTC	CASSEDREYEQYF
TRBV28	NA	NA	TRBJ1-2	TGTGCCAGCAGTCCACAGACATCTAAGGCGCCGACCTTC	CASSPQTSKAPTF
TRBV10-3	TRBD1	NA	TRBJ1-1	TGTGCCATCAGCGGACTTACAGGGGGCCGGGGGAACACTGAAGCTTTCTTT	CAISGLTGGRGNTEAFF
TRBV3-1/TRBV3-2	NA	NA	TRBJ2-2	TGTGCCAGCAGCCACTTGACAGAAACCGGGGAGCTGTTTTTT	CASSHLTETGELFF
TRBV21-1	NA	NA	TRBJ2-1	TGTGCCAGCAGCAAATTAATTCGCGGGGCTGGGGATGAGCAGTTCTTC	CASSKLIRGAGDEQFF
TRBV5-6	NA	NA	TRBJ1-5	TGTGCCAGCAGCTTGAGGGGAGCAAGCAATCAGCCCCAGCATTTT	CASSLRGASNQPQHF
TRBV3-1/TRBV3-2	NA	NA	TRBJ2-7	TGTGCCAGCAGCCAAGCAGATTCGACGCAGTACTTC	CASSQADSTQYF
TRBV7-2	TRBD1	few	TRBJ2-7	TGTGCCAGCAGCCAAGGGACAGGGTCGGGCTACGAGCAGTACTTC	CASSQGTGSGYEQYF
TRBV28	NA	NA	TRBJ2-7	TGTGCCAGCAGTTTAGGCAGCGTGGCTTACGAGCAGTACTTC	CASSLGSVAYEQYF
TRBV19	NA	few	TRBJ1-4	TGTGCCAGTAGTTTCCCTGGAGCAACTAATGAAAAACTGTTTTTT	CASSFPGATNEKLFF
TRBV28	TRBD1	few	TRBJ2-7	TGTGCCACCCGGACAGGGGGCTCCTACGAGCAGTACTTC	CATRTGGSYEQYF
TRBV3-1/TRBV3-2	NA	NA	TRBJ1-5	TGTGCCAGCAGCCCCGGACCTGGCCTAGGGCCCCAGCATTTT	CASSPGPGLGPQHF
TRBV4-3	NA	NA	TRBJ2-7	TGCGCCAGCAGCCAAGAAGGACGTAACGAGCAGTACTTC	CASSQEGRNEQYF
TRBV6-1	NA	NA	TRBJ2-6	TGTGCCAGCAGTGACAGGTTGGGGCTTGGGGCCAACGTCCTGACTTTC	CASSDRLGLGANVLTF
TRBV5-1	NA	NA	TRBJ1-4	TGCGCCAGCAGCGAAGGACAGCGCCTTGCAACTAATGAAAAACTGTTTTTT	CASSEGQRLATNEKLFF
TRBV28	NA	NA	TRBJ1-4	TGTGCCAGCAGTTTCCCCGGCCTGGGTAATGAAAAACTGTTTTTT	CASSFPGLGNEKLFF
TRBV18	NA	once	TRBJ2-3	TGTGCCAGCTCACCCCGGACTGTACCAGATACGCAGTATTTT	CASSPRTVPDTQYF